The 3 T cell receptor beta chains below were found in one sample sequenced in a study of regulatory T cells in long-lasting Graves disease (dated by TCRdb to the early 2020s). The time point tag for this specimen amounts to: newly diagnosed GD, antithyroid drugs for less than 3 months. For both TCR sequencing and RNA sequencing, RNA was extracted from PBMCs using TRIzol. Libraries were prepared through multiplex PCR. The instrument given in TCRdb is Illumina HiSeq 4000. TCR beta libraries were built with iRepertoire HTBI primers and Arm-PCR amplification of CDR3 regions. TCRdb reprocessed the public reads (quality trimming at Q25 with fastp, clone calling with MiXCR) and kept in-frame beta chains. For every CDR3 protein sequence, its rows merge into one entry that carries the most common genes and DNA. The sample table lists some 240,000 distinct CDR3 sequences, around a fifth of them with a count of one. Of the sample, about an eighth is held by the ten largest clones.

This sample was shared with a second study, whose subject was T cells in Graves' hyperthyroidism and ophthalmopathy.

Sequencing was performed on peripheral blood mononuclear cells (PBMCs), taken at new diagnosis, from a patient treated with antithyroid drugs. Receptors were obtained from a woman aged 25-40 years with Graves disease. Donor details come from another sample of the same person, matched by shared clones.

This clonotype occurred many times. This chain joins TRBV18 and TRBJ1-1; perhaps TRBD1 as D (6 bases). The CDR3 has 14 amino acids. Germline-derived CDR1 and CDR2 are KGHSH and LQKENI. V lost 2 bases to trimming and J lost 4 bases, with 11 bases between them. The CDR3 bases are TGTGCCAGCTCACCAAACAGCAGGGGCACTGAAGCTTTCTTT. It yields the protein CASSPNSRGTEAFF. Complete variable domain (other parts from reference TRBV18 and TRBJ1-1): NAGVMQNPRHLVRRRGQEARLRCSPMKGHSHVYWYRQLPEEGLKFMVYLQKENIIDESGMPKERFSAEFPKEGPSILRIQQVVRGDSAAYFCASSPNSRGTEAFFGQGTRLTVV.

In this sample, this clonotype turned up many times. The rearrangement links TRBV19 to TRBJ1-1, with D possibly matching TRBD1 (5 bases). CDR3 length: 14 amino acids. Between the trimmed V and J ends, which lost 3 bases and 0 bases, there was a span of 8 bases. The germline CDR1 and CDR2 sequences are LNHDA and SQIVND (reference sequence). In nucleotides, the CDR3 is TGTGCCAGTAGTATTTCAGGGTTGAACACTGAAGCTTTCTTT. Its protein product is CASSISGLNTEAFF.

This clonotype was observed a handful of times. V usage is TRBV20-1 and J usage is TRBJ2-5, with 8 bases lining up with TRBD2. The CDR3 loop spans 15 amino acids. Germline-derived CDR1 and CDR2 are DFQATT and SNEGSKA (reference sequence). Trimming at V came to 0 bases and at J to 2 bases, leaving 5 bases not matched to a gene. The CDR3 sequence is CSARDPPSGQETQYF. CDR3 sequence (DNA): TGCAGTGCTAGAGACCCCCCTAGCGGGCAAGAGACCCAGTACTTC.